The 5 T cell receptor beta chains presented below share a single source sample, sequenced in a study of blood T cell repertoires in COVID-19 (dated by TCRdb to the early 2020s). Libraries were constructed by the immunoSEQ multiplex PCR assay. In TCRdb, the immuneACCESS table is reduced to in-frame sequences with V and J assigned. These tables do not hold every clone; where another copy was compared, an unresolved V gene accounts for under half, and the others remain unexplained. This sample holds 200,000 to 300,000 clones; roughly 85% were observed only once. The biggest ten clones account for 9.1% of the sample. Material: PBMCs or T cells enriched from blood (not recorded which). These TCRs come from a woman between 50 and 59 years old with acute COVID-19.

The chain couples TRBV5-4 to TRBJ1-2; no definite D call. The CDR3 loop spans 14 amino acids. Trimming left V 4 bases short and J 4 bases short, with 14 bases between. CDR1 and CDR2 (germline): SGHNT, YYREEE (reference sequence). The DNA for the CDR3 is TGTGCCAGCAGCCCTCGTGGCAGTCCCTATGGCTACACCTTC. Residues: CASSPRGSPYGYTF.

V usage is TRBV5-4 and J usage is TRBJ1-4, with D possibly TRBD1 on 5 matching bases. CDR1 is SGHNT, CDR2 YYREEE, per germline (reference sequence). V lost 4 bases and J 8 bases, leaving 15 bases between the germline ends. This CDR3 has 14 amino acids. DNA of the CDR3: TGTGCCAGCAGCCCTGGACACATAGGAGAAAAACTGTTTTTT. Translating it yields CASSPGHIGEKLFF.

J is TRBJ1-5 and V is TRBV30; D remains unclear. CDR3 size: 13 residues. Trimming removed 0 bases at V and 6 bases at J, with 9 bases between. CDR1 GTSNPN and CDR2 SVGIG come from the germline V gene (reference sequence). The DNA for the CDR3 is TGTGCCTGGAGTGTAAGTGCAGGTCAGCCCCAGCATTTT. It encodes CAWSVSAGQPQHF.

This clone was found once. The rearrangement uses TRBV4-3 and TRBJ2-3; possibly TRBD2 for D (5 bases). The V gene's germline CDR1 is LGHNA and CDR2 YSLEER. V lost 4 bases and J 4 bases, leaving 9 bases between the germline ends. This CDR3 comprises 13 residues. The CDR3 DNA reads TGCGCCAGCAGCCGAGGAGGCCCAGATACGCAGTATTTT. This codes for CASSRGGPDTQYF.

The genes are TRBV29-1 and TRBJ1-1; weak D call: TRBD1 (6 bases). V gave up 4 bases and J gave up 2 bases, with 14 bases separating them. CDR1 and CDR2 (germline): SQVTM, ANQGSEA. The CDR3 is made up of 14 amino acids. The CDR3 protein is CSVGDTNINTEAFF. The CDR3 region has the DNA TGCAGCGTTGGGGACACGAATATTAACACTGAAGCTTTCTTT.